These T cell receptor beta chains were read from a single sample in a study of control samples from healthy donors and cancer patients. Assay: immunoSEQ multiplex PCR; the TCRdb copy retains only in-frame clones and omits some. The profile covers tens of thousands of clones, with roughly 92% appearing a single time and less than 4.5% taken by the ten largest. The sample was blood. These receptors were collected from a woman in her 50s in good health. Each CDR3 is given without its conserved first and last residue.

ASTITNYGYT	TRBV28
ASSAQGGGIHEQF	TRBV7-3
ATSGGGFAEAF	TRBV24-1
ASSLKWPSNQPQH	TRBV27
ASSFSLGEQY	TRBV28
ASSTTGPGRINSPLH	TRBV7-9
ASSIGVAGNQPQH	TRBV19
ASSGQPWTQETQY	TRBV28
ASSGTGITVYGYT	TRBV2
ASSVGGLEREAF	TRBV9
ASSSGYSNQPQH	TRBV7-9
ASSPGVLGRSGNTIY	TRBV18
ASSPGGTGEREQF	TRBV18
ASSEPGGGSLSGNTIY	TRBV6-1
ASSLVPLGALF	TRBV7-2
ASSIVSGANVLT	TRBV11-2
ASRLRTSGGVRPTDTQY	TRBV3-1/TRBV3-2